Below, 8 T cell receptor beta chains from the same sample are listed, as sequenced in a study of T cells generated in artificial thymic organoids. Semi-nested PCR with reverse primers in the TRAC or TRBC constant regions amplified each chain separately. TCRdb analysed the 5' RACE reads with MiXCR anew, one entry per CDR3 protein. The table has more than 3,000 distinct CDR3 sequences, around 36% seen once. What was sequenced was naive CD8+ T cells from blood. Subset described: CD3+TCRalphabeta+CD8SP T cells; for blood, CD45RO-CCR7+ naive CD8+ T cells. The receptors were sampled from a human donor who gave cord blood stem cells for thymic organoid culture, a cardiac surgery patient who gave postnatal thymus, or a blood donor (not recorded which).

The CDR3 reads CASSYTSGGRETQYF. The CDR3 nucleotides read TGTGCCAGCAGTTACACCAGCGGTGGTAGGGAGACCCAGTACTTC. This chain links TRBV6-6 with TRBJ2-5, with D possibly TRBD2 on 5 matching bases. V was pared by 2 bases and J by 5 bases, with 15 bases between. Germline V CDR1 and CDR2: MNHNY, SVGAGI (reference sequence). CDR3 length: 15 amino acids.

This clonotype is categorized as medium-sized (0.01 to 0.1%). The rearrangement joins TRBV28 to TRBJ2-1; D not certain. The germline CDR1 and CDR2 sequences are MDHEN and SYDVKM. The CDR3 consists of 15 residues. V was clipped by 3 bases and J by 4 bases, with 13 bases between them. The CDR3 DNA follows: TGTGCCAGCAGTTTGGGTGTCTCCTCATACAATGAGCAGTTCTTC. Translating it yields CASSLGVSSYNEQFF.

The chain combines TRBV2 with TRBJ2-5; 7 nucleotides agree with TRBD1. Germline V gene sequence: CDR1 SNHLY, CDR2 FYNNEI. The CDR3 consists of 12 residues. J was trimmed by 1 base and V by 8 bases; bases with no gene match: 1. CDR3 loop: CASEGAQETQYF. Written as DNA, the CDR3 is TGTGCCAGCGAGGGGGCCCAAGAGACCCAGTACTTC.

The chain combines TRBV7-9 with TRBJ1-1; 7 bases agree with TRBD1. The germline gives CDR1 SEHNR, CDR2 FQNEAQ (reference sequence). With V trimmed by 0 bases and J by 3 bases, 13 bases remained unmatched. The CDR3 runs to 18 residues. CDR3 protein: CASSLALGGGPKDTEAFF. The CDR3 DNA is TGTGCCAGCAGCTTAGCTTTAGGGGGCGGCCCAAAAGACACTGAAGCTTTCTTT.

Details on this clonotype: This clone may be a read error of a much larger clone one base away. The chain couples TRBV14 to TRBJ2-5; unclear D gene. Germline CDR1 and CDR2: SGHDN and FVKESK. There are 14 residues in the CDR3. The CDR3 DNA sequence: TGTGCCAGCAGCCAAGATGCCCCGCAAGAGACCCGGTACTTC. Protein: CASSQDAPQETRYF. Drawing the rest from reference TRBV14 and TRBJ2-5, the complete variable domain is EAGVTQFPSHSVIEKGQTVTLRCDPISGHDNLYWYRRVMGKEIKFLLHFVKESKQDESGMPNNRFLAERTGGTYSTLKVQPAELEDSGVYFCASSQDAPQETRYFGPGTRLLVL.

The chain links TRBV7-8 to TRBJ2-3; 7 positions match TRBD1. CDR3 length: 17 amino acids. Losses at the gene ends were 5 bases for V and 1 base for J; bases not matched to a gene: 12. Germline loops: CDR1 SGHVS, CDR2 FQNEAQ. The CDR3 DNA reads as TGTGCCAGCAGCCCCTACCCGGGGACAGAAGGCACAGATACGCAGTATTTT. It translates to CASSPYPGTEGTDTQYF.

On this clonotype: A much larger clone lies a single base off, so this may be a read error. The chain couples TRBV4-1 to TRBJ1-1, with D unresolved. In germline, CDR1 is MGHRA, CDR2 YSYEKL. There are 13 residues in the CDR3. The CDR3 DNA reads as TGCGTCAGCAGCCAAGGTAGCACCCGGAGGGCTTTCTTT. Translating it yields CVSSQGSTRRAFF.

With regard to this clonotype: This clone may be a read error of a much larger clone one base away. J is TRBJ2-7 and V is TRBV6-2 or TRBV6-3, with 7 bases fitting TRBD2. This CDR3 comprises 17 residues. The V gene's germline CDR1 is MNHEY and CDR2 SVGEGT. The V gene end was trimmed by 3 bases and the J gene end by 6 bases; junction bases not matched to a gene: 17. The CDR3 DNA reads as TGTGCCAGCAGTTATCCAGAGGGTCGCGGGGACTACTGCGAGCAGTACTTC. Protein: CASSYPEGRGDYCEQYF.